Here is one T cell receptor (beta chain) with its context. The table came from immunoSEQ multiplex PCR; TCRdb's copy has only in-frame clones and leaves some out. The repertoire holds around 320,000 clones, with under 90% as singletons. The sample comes from a study of blood T cell repertoires in COVID-19. About the study: PBMCs, B-cell-depleted T cells, or T cells provided the cDNA or gDNA that made up the material.

Participant-given clinical history determined each cohort assignment. All exposed participants met a person with COVID-19 within 2 weeks before entering the study. Trimming took 3 bases from V and 5 from J, leaving 26 bases between them. The CDR3 sequence is 18 residues long. Germline lookup yields CDR1 SGHNT and CDR2 YYREEE (reference sequence). The sample was PBMCs or T cells enriched from blood (not recorded which). The sequence derives from a woman in her forties or fifties who had been exposed to COVID-19. This sequence joins TRBV5-4 and TRBJ2-5; TRBD2 is a possible D gene (7 bases). The CDR3 DNA is TGTGCCAGCAGCTACAGACGGACCTCGGGGGGCCTTCTGGAGACCCAGTACTTC. Encoded protein: CASSYRRTSGGLLETQYF. The whole variable domain, filled in from reference TRBV5-4 and TRBJ2-5, reads ETGVTQSPTHLIKTRGQQVTLRCSSQSGHNTVSWYQQALGQGPQFIFQYYREEENGRGNFPPRFSGLQFPNYSSELNVNALELDDSALYLCASSYRRTSGGLLETQYFGPGTRLLVL.